The 6 T cell receptor beta chains in this list originate from one sample, sequenced in a study of blood T cell repertoires in COVID-19. The method was immunoSEQ multiplex PCR; TCRdb's version includes in-frame clones alone and lacks a portion of them. The sample has 310,000 or so clones, around nine tenths seen once. The sequenced sample was PBMCs or T cells enriched from blood (not recorded which). The receptors shown here come from a woman between 35 and 50 years old who had recovered from COVID-19.

The CDR3 DNA sequence: TGCGCCAGCAGCCAAGATCAGGGGGCTAGCCAGTACTTC. Translated: CASSQDQGASQYF. The chain employs TRBV4-1 and TRBJ2-5; 8 bases fit TRBD1. In germline, CDR1 is MGHRA, CDR2 YSYEKL. The CDR3 has 13 residues. V trimming: 0 bases; J trimming: 10 bases; junction bases outside the gene matches: 4.

The chain uses TRBV6-5 and TRBJ1-1; tentatively, D is TRBD1 (5 bases). Trimming took off 2 bases at V and 7 bases at J, with 20 bases between the two ends. CDR3 length: 16 amino acids. Germline V gene lookup returns CDR1 MNHEY and CDR2 SVGAGI. The CDR3 DNA sequence: TGTGCCAGCAGTTACGCGAAGGGGCAGGTGGTTATTGAAGCTTTCTTT. Translating gives CASSYAKGQVVIEAFF.

A few counts support this clone. The V gene is TRBV5-6, the J gene TRBJ2-5; 7 positions agree with TRBD1. The CDR3 runs to 16 residues. V was clipped by 1 base and J by 2 bases; unmatched bases: 8. Germline assignment: CDR1 SGHDT and CDR2 YYEEEE. The CDR3 bases are TGTGCCAGCAGCTTGTTTCAAGGGGGCATACAAGAGACCCAGTACTTC. This translates into CASSLFQGGIQETQYF.

This clone was seen a few times. The V gene is TRBV19, the J gene TRBJ1-5; no firm D call. Germline assignment: CDR1 LNHDA and CDR2 SQIVND (reference sequence). This CDR3 region has 11 residues. Trimming shortened V by 5 bases and J by 5 bases, and 4 bases separated the two germline ends. CDR3 DNA sequence: TGTGCCAGTAGTCCAGATCAGCCCCAGCATTTT. It specifies CASSPDQPQHF.

The chain recombines TRBV6-6 with TRBJ1-1, with D possibly TRBD1 on 5 matching bases. Trimming stripped 7 bases from V and 5 bases from J, with 14 bases between. The germline CDR1 and CDR2 sequences are MNHNY and SVGAGI (reference sequence). The CDR3 consists of 13 residues. DNA of the CDR3: TGTGCCAGCACGAAGGGGCTGGGGACTGAAGCTTTCTTT. This gives the protein CASTKGLGTEAFF.

The rearrangement links TRBV4-3 to TRBJ1-5; tentative D call: TRBD1 (6 bases). Germline V gene sequence: CDR1 LGHNA, CDR2 YSLEER. The CDR3 length is 15 residues. V lost 5 bases and J 1 base, leaving 12 bases between the germline ends. Here the CDR3 DNA reads TGCGCCAGCAGCGCTAACAGGGCGAGCAATCAGCCCCAGCATTTT. Translating gives CASSANRASNQPQHF.